One sample yielded the 10 T cell receptor beta chains listed below, sequenced in a study of T cells after somatic rescue of genetic block. Generated by immunoSEQ multiplex PCR, the TCRdb table keeps only in-frame clones and is missing some. The sample lists approximately 78,000 clones, about nine tenths occurring once. Sequencing input: peripheral blood mononuclear cells (PBMCs). The receptors come from a man aged 25 to 40.

CDR3 region: CASSAQGGTTEAFF. Written as DNA, the CDR3 is TGTGCCAGCAGCGCACAGGGGGGAACCACTGAAGCTTTCTTT. The V gene is TRBV7-9, the J gene TRBJ1-1, with 8 nucleotides matching TRBD1. The CDR3 totals 14 residues. Germline-derived CDR1 and CDR2 are SEHNR and FQNEAQ (reference sequence). V was pared by 5 bases and J by 4 bases, with 6 bases of the junction left unmatched.

J is TRBJ1-5 and V is TRBV6-4, with 8 nucleotides matching TRBD1. V lost 5 bases to trimming and J lost 3 bases; unmatched junction nucleotides: 6. This CDR3 spans 15 amino acids. Germline CDR1 MRHNA, CDR2 SNTAGT. The CDR3 here is CASSSDREPNQPQHF. In DNA form, the CDR3 reads TGTGCCAGCAGTTCGGACAGGGAACCCAATCAGCCCCAGCATTTT.

The rearrangement joins TRBV5-1 to TRBJ2-3; D unclear. The CDR3 spans 15 residues. CDR1 and CDR2 (germline): SGHRS, YFSETQ. V lost 6 bases, J lost 1 base, and 15 bases lay in between. Written as DNA, the CDR3 is TGCGCCAGCAAAGTGGTATGGGTGGGCACAGATACGCAGTATTTT. Residues: CASKVVWVGTDTQYF.

The V gene is TRBV7-2, the J gene TRBJ2-7, with D possibly TRBD1 on 5 matching bases. Between the trimmed V and J ends, which lost 0 bases and 1 base, there was a span of 7 bases. The CDR3 spans 14 residues. Germline V gene lookup returns CDR1 SGHTA and CDR2 FQGNSA. The DNA for the CDR3 is TGTGCCAGCAGCTTAGCTCACAGGTCCTACGAGCAGTACTTC. Protein sequence: CASSLAHRSYEQYF.

In DNA, the CDR3 is TGTGCCAGCAGTAACTTGGACAGGGGGCATGGCTACACCTTC. Amino acid sequence: CASSNLDRGHGYTF. V usage is TRBV6-5 and J usage is TRBJ1-2; 11 bases are shared with TRBD1. The CDR3 consists of 14 residues. The J segment lost 6 bases and the V segment lost 5 bases, leaving 5 bases of the junction unmatched. Germline loops: CDR1 MNHEY, CDR2 SVGAGI.

V gene TRBV6-5 combines with J gene TRBJ2-7; D may be TRBD1 (5 bases). Between the trimmed V and J ends, which lost 5 bases and 6 bases, there was a span of 11 bases. Germline lookup yields CDR1 MNHEY and CDR2 SVGAGI. There are 12 residues in the CDR3. For the CDR3, the DNA is TGTGCCAGCAGTGCCAGGGTGAGCGAGCAGTACTTC. This gives the protein CASSARVSEQYF.

The V gene is TRBV5-1, the J gene TRBJ2-5, with D perhaps being TRBD1 or TRBD2 (5 bases each). Germline CDR1 is SGHRS and CDR2 is YFSETQ. Trimming cost V 4 bases and J 1 base, with 11 bases left between them. The CDR3 extends over 14 amino acids. The DNA for the CDR3 is TGCGCCAGCAGCATGGGACCGGCCCAAGAGACCCAGTACTTC. Its protein is CASSMGPAQETQYF.

The chain combines TRBV7-2 with TRBJ2-1, with 11 positions matching TRBD2. Unmatched junction bases numbered 6, after V lost 4 bases and J lost 7 bases. The CDR3 has 15 residues. Germline V gene data show CDR1 as SGHTA and CDR2 as FQGNSA. The CDR3 sequence: CASSYRLAGNNEQFF. The CDR3, as DNA: TGTGCCAGCAGCTACCGACTAGCGGGGAATAATGAGCAGTTCTTC.

The CDR3 is CASSIGVSSYEQYF. The CDR3 DNA sequence: TGTGCCAGCAGCATCGGGGTTAGCTCCTACGAGCAGTACTTC. J is TRBJ2-7 and V is TRBV7-9, with a tentative D call TRBD2 (5 bases). Trimming took off 5 bases at V and 0 bases at J, with 11 bases between the two ends. The CDR3 spans 14 residues. Germline CDR1 SEHNR, CDR2 FQNEAQ (reference sequence).

The chain employs TRBV6-4 and TRBJ2-7; D call uncertain. V shed 5 bases and J shed 2 bases, with 13 bases lying between them. Per the germline V gene, CDR1 is MRHNA and CDR2 is SNTAGT. This CDR3 is built from 14 residues. CDR3: CASSSREAPYEQYF. CDR3 DNA sequence: TGTGCCAGCAGTTCCCGAGAGGCGCCCTACGAGCAGTACTTC.